This T cell receptor (beta chain) is from a study of cytomegalovirus exposure and HLA in healthy donors. For this clone: Its antigen is not identified.

60 Vbeta and 13 Jbeta primers were used in PCR. The data were produced by immunoSEQ multiplex PCR, yet TCRdb's version contains in-frame clones alone and is incomplete. In the table there are about 190,000 clones, around 87% of which are singletons. CDR1 and CDR2 from the germline V gene are MDHEN and SYDVKM. The CDR3 spans 13 residues. The study, taken as a whole, reports: A few chains tied to CMV proved CMV antigen-specific in vitro.

The source of this sequence is a woman aged 18-29 years in good health and CMV-seronegative. Sequencing input: PBMCs. V usage is TRBV28 and J usage is TRBJ2-5, with 9 bases that match TRBD2. The tail of the sequence fits TRBJ2-7 better, so the J call may be wrong. The DNA for the CDR3 is TGTGCCAGCAGGCGGGGGGGGGTCTACGAGCAGTACTTC. Protein sequence: CASRRGGVYEQYF.